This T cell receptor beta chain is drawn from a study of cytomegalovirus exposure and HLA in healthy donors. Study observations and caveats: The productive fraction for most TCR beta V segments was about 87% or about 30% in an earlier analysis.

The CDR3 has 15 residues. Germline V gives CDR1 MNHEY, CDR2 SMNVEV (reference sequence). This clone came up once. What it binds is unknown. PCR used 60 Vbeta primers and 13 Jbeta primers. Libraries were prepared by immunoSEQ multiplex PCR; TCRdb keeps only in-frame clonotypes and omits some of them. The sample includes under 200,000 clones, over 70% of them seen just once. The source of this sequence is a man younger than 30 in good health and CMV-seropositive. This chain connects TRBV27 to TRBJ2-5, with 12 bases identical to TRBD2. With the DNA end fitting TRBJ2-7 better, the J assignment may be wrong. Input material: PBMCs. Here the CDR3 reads CASSYSLAGGDEQYF. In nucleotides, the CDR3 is TGTGCCAGCAGTTATTCACTAGCGGGAGGAGACGAGCAGTACTTC.